These 30 T cell receptor beta chains share one sample of origin, sequenced in a study of siplizumab effects on memory and regulatory T cells. Measured with immunoSEQ multiplex PCR; TCRdb has only the in-frame clones, and not every one. The top ten clones hold roughly 1.4% of a sample with fewer than 130,000 clones, roughly 92% of them seen once. Sequenced material: CD4+ T cells sorted from blood. All receptors come from a human donor in good health.

This rearrangement joins TRBV11-2 to TRBJ2-1, with D possibly being TRBD2 (5 bases). The CDR3 loop spans 17 amino acids. Germline lookup yields CDR1 SGHAT and CDR2 FQNNGV. V lost 5 bases to trimming and J lost 6 bases, with 23 bases between them. The CDR3 region has the DNA TGTGCCAGCAGCAACACTCGGACGACTACTTGGCTCAATGAGCAGTTCTTC. This sequence encodes CASSNTRTTTWLNEQFF.

This clone was seen just once. V and J are TRBV11-3 and TRBJ2-5, with D maybe TRBD1 (6 bases). Between the trimmed V and J ends, which lost 5 bases and 2 bases, there was a span of 9 bases. Looked up from germline, CDR1 is SGHNT and CDR2 is YENEEA. CDR3 length equals 13 residues. In DNA form, the CDR3 reads TGTGCCAGCAGCCCCACAGGGCAAGAGACCCAGTACTTC. Amino acid sequence: CASSPTGQETQYF.

The chain uses TRBV4-1 and TRBJ2-7; either TRBD1 or TRBD2 may supply D (5 bases each). Germline V gene sequence: CDR1 MGHRA, CDR2 YSYEKL. The CDR3 is 15 residues long. The V end was cut by 4 bases, the J end by 3 bases, with 16 bases between. Here the CDR3 reads CASSLRVGAVYEQYF. The CDR3 bases are TGCGCCAGCAGCCTGAGGGTTGGGGCCGTCTACGAGCAGTACTTC.

The V gene is TRBV2, the J gene TRBJ1-5; 7 bases fit TRBD1. The length of the CDR3 is 14 residues. J was trimmed by 3 bases and V by 6 bases; bases with no gene match: 5. Germline V lookup: CDR1 SNHLY, CDR2 FYNNEI. This CDR3 is CASRPGQNNQPQHF. In nucleotides, the CDR3 is TGTGCCAGCAGGCCGGGACAGAACAATCAGCCCCAGCATTTT.

The rearrangement joins TRBV2 to TRBJ2-7; D is perhaps TRBD2 (6 bases). The V gene lost 4 bases and the J gene lost 7 bases, with 17 bases spanning the gap. Germline values: CDR1 SNHLY, CDR2 FYNNEI. The CDR3 consists of 14 residues. CDR3 sequence (DNA): TGTGCCAGCAGTGGTACAGCCTTCGGAGGGGAGCAGTACTTC. The encoded protein is CASSGTAFGGEQYF. The full variable domain, rest sourced from reference TRBV2 and TRBJ2-7, is EPEVTQTPSHQVTQMGQEVILRCVPISNHLYFYWYRQILGQKVEFLVSFYNNEISEKSEIFDDQFSVERPDGSNFTLKIRSTKLEDSAMYFCASSGTAFGGEQYFGPGTRLTVT.

The chain joins TRBV2 to TRBJ2-4; no reliable D call. Germline V gene data show CDR1 as SNHLY and CDR2 as FYNNEI. Trimming took 8 bases from V and 0 from J, leaving 14 bases between them. This CDR3 region has 15 residues. In DNA, the CDR3 is TGTGCCAGCTCGGAACAACAGTTAGCCAAAAACATTCAGTACTTC. It is translated as CASSEQQLAKNIQYF.

The chain recombines TRBV6-5 with TRBJ1-4; no reliable D call. CDR3 length equals 13 residues. V lost 8 bases, J lost 1 base, and 8 bases lay in between. The germline V gene encodes CDR1 MNHEY and CDR2 SVGAGI. As DNA, the CDR3 is TGTGCCAGCGGAGGTGGAACTAATGAAAAACTGTTTTTT. As protein: CASGGGTNEKLFF.

The table lists this clone with a few counts. The chain is built from TRBV9 and TRBJ1-1; possibly TRBD1 for D (6 bases). Germline V gene lookup returns CDR1 SGDLS and CDR2 YYNGEE. Trimming pared 4 bases from V and 4 bases from J, leaving 11 bases between. The CDR3 spans 13 residues. The CDR3 DNA reads TGTGCCAGCAGCCCAGGGGTAGGCACTGAAGCTTTCTTT. It codes for CASSPGVGTEAFF.

The chain employs TRBV2 and TRBJ1-2; 7 nucleotides line up with TRBD1. V was pared by 3 bases and J by 4 bases, with 2 bases of the junction left unmatched. The germline V gene encodes CDR1 SNHLY and CDR2 FYNNEI. This CDR3 region has 13 residues. In DNA, the CDR3 is TGTGCCAGCAGTGATGGACAGGCCTATGGCTACACCTTC. Residues: CASSDGQAYGYTF.

The chain recombines TRBV19 with TRBJ1-5, with D possibly being TRBD1 (5 bases). Trimming took off 5 bases at V and 1 base at J, with 12 bases between the two ends. Germline CDR1 reads LNHDA; CDR2 reads SQIVND (reference sequence). The CDR3 runs to 15 residues. Here the CDR3 reads CASSEGRVSNQPQHF. The CDR3 DNA reads as TGTGCCAGTAGTGAGGGGCGTGTAAGCAATCAGCCCCAGCATTTT.

The V gene is TRBV6-6, the J gene TRBJ2-7, with no clear D. V was shortened by 6 bases and J by 2 bases, with 11 bases between the two germline ends. Looked up from germline, CDR1 is MNHNY and CDR2 is SVGAGI (reference sequence). The CDR3 is 13 residues long. The DNA for the CDR3 is TGTGCCAGCAGCAGTACGGCGACCTACGAGCAGTACTTC. Encoded protein: CASSSTATYEQYF.

The gene calls are TRBV5-1 and TRBJ1-1; 7 bases agree with TRBD1. This CDR3 comprises 15 residues. After removal of 3 bases from V and 1 base from J, the junction contained 6 bases not matched to a gene. Germline V gene data show CDR1 as SGHRS and CDR2 as YFSETQ. CDR3: CASSWTGTANTEAFF. CDR3 in DNA: TGCGCCAGCAGCTGGACCGGGACAGCGAACACTGAAGCTTTCTTT. The full variable domain, with the rest looked up from reference TRBV5-1 and TRBJ1-1, is KAGVTQTPRYLIKTRGQQVTLSCSPISGHRSVSWYQQTPGQGLQFLFEYFSETQRNKGNFPGRFSGRQFSNSRSEMNVSTLELGDSALYLCASSWTGTANTEAFFGQGTRLTVV.

This clone was recorded only once. V gene TRBV27 combines with J gene TRBJ2-5; no clear D gene. CDR1 is MNHEY, CDR2 SMNVEV, per germline (reference sequence). V dropped 4 bases and J dropped 2 bases, with 14 bases sitting between them. The CDR3 loop spans 15 amino acids. The DNA of the CDR3 is TGTGCCAGCAGTTCGTACCTTCGGGCGCAAGAGACCCAGTACTTC. Translating it yields CASSSYLRAQETQYF.

The chain employs TRBV5-1 and TRBJ2-5; perhaps TRBD1 as D (6 bases). The CDR3 has 12 amino acids. Deletions cut 2 bases from V and 5 bases from J, with 7 bases between. CDR1 and CDR2 (germline): SGHRS, YFSETQ. This chain's CDR3 is CASSFQGETQYF. In DNA, the CDR3 is TGCGCCAGCAGCTTTCAGGGGGAGACCCAGTACTTC.

This chain uses TRBV19 with TRBJ2-5; TRBD1 matches 7 bases. Per germline, CDR1 LNHDA and CDR2 SQIVND (reference sequence). Germline trimming cut 1 base from V and 5 bases from J; bases unmatched to any gene: 4. The CDR3 has 14 amino acids. Here the CDR3 reads CASSIGDRVETQYF. The CDR3 region has the DNA TGTGCCAGTAGTATAGGAGACAGGGTTGAGACCCAGTACTTC.

The chain recombines TRBV19 with TRBJ2-1; 11 positions agree with TRBD2. CDR3 length equals 14 residues. The germline V gene has CDR1 LNHDA and CDR2 SQIVND (reference sequence). V dropped 7 bases and J dropped 9; count of bases not matched to a gene: 8. In nucleotides, the CDR3 is TGTGCCAGTAACCCGACTAGCGGGACGGGTGAGCAGTTCTTC. It yields the protein CASNPTSGTGEQFF.

V and J are TRBV13 and TRBJ1-1; 10 bases align to TRBD1. J lost 5 bases, V lost 5 bases, and 14 bases had no gene match. This CDR3 contains 17 residues. The germline V gene encodes CDR1 PRHDT and CDR2 FYEKMQ (reference sequence). This chain's CDR3 is CASSRVVTGGVGTEAFF. For the CDR3, the DNA is TGTGCCAGCAGCCGAGTGGTGACAGGGGGCGTTGGGACTGAAGCTTTCTTT.

The chain uses TRBV11-2 and TRBJ2-3; no clear D. V lost 3 bases, J lost 3 bases, and 4 bases lay in between. CDR1 is SGHAT, CDR2 FQNNGV, per germline. The CDR3 loop spans 12 amino acids. In DNA, the CDR3 is TGTGCCAGCAGCTTGCAGACAGATACGCAGTATTTT. It specifies CASSLQTDTQYF.

The chain is built from TRBV7-2 and TRBJ1-6; perhaps TRBD1 as D (6 bases). Germline V lookup: CDR1 SGHTA, CDR2 FQGNSA. CDR3 size: 17 residues. V shed 5 bases and J shed 4 bases, with 18 bases lying between them. The CDR3 protein is CASSPLSGQLYNSPLHF. The CDR3 coding sequence is TGTGCCAGCAGCCCCCTTTCCGGACAGCTTTATAATTCACCCCTCCACTTT.

Here the CDR3 reads CASRSSGTGSYEQYF. CDR3 DNA: TGTGCCAGCAGATCCTCCGGGACAGGGTCCTACGAGCAGTACTTC. The gene calls are TRBV6-5 and TRBJ2-7; TRBD1 matches at 9 bases. V lost 6 bases and J lost 1; bases outside the gene matches: 7. The CDR3 has 15 residues. From germline, CDR1 is MNHEY and CDR2 SVGAGI.

V is TRBV13 and J is TRBJ2-1, with TRBD2 matching 7 bases. V lost 3 bases to trimming and J lost 2 bases; unmatched junction nucleotides: 13. Looked up from germline, CDR1 is PRHDT and CDR2 is FYEKMQ (reference sequence). The CDR3 contains 18 residues. Written as DNA, the CDR3 is TGTGCCAGCAGCTTTAGGGAGTCTGGCGGGGGACCCTACAATGAGCAGTTCTTC. Its translation is CASSFRESGGGPYNEQFF.

The chain links TRBV15 to TRBJ1-4; D is perhaps TRBD1 (6 bases). Per germline, CDR1 LNHNV and CDR2 YYDKDF (reference sequence). The V gene lost 0 bases and the J gene lost 4 bases, with 9 bases spanning the gap. The CDR3 contains 15 residues. DNA of the CDR3: TGTGCCACCAGCAGAGAAGGACAGAGTAATGAAAAACTGTTTTTT. Its translation is CATSREGQSNEKLFF. The full variable domain, in which reference TRBV15 and TRBJ1-4 provide the parts outside the CDR3, is DAMVIQNPRYQVTQFGKPVTLSCSQTLNHNVMYWYQQKSSQAPKLLFHYYDKDFNNEADTPDNFQSRRPNTSFCFLDIRSPGLGDTAMYLCATSREGQSNEKLFFGSGTQLSVL.

The genes are TRBV9 and TRBJ2-1; D is possibly TRBD2 (6 bases). Germline loops: CDR1 SGDLS, CDR2 YYNGEE. The CDR3 totals 13 residues. The germline V and J ends were trimmed by 6 bases and 4 bases, with 11 bases remaining between them. CDR3 nucleotides: TGTGCCAGCAATGAGGGAGGTTACAATGAGCAGTTCTTC. It yields the protein CASNEGGYNEQFF.

The chain carries TRBV7-9 and TRBJ2-3; TRBD2 might be the D (5 bases). V shed 3 bases and J shed 7 bases, with 29 bases lying between them. Germline loops: CDR1 SEHNR, CDR2 FQNEAQ (reference sequence). The CDR3 is made up of 19 amino acids. This CDR3 reads CASSFPGKVPTWDRNTQYF. The CDR3 DNA follows: TGTGCCAGCAGCTTTCCGGGGAAGGTCCCCACATGGGATCGTAATACGCAGTATTTT.

This clone has a handful of counts. This CDR3 is CASSVGDSYGYTF. CDR3 sequence (DNA): TGTGCCAGCAGCGTAGGGGACAGTTATGGCTACACCTTC. J is TRBJ1-2 and V is TRBV9; 7 positions agree with TRBD1. Looked up from germline, CDR1 is SGDLS and CDR2 is YYNGEE. The CDR3 is 13 residues long. The V and J ends lost 0 bases and 5 bases, in that order; junction bases with no gene match: 1.

This clone was observed once. The V call is TRBV18, the J call TRBJ1-4; D gene unclear. The CDR3 totals 15 residues. Germline V gene lookup returns CDR1 KGHSH and CDR2 LQKENI. The ends were cut back, 0 bases at V and 5 bases at J, with 10 bases in the middle. Written as DNA, the CDR3 is TGTGCCAGCTCACCACCAGGGTTCGGCAATGAAAAACTGTTTTTT. Its translation is CASSPPGFGNEKLFF.

This chain joins TRBV18 and TRBJ2-4; a weak D match, TRBD2 (6 bases). This CDR3 spans 14 amino acids. The V end lost 3 bases, the J end lost 8 bases, and 14 bases lay between the germline ends. Germline loops: CDR1 KGHSH, CDR2 LQKENI. The CDR3 bases are TGTGCCAGCTCACCCCCGGGGGTCGGGGACATTCAGTACTTC. This codes for CASSPPGVGDIQYF.

The rearrangement joins TRBV6-5 to TRBJ2-7, with TRBD1 matching 9 bases. Germline loops: CDR1 MNHEY, CDR2 SVGAGI. The CDR3 is 15 amino acids. Trimming removed 2 bases from V and 2 bases from J; junction bases left unmatched: 4. The CDR3 coding sequence is TGTGCCAGCAGTTACGCGGGACAGGGAACCTACGAGCAGTACTTC. Translated: CASSYAGQGTYEQYF.

V and J are TRBV11-2 and TRBJ2-1; the match to TRBD2 covers 8 bases. Germline-derived CDR1 and CDR2 are SGHAT and FQNNGV. This CDR3 is 15 amino acids long. Trimming cost V 6 bases and J 2 bases; bases outside gene matches: 6. In DNA, the CDR3 is TGTGCCAGCAGACCATACGGGGGGGCCTACAATGAGCAGTTCTTC. This translates into CASRPYGGAYNEQFF.

The chain uses TRBV5-4 and TRBJ2-1; TRBD1 matches 10 bases. The CDR3 length is 15 residues. Unmatched junction bases numbered 10, after V lost 2 bases and J lost 11 bases. Germline V gene sequence: CDR1 SGHNT, CDR2 YYREEE (reference sequence). The DNA for the CDR3 is TGTGCCAGCAGCTTCGGGGACAGGGGCGATGGTAAGCAGTTCTTC. The encoded protein is CASSFGDRGDGKQFF.